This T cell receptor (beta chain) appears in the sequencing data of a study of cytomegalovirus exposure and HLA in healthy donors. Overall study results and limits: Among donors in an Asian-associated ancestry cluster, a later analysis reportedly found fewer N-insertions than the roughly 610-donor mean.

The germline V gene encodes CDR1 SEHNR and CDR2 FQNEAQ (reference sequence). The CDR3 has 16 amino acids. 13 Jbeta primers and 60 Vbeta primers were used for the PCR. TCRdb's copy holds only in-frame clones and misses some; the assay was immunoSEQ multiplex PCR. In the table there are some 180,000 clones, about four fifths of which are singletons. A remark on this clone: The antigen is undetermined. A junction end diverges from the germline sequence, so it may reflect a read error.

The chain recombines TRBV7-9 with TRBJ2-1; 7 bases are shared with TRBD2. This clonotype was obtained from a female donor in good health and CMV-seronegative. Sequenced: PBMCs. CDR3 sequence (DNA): TGTTCCAGCAGCCCCATGACGGGAGGCTCCTACAATGAGCAGTTCTTC. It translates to CSSSPMTGGSYNEQFF.